These 28 T cell receptor beta chains came from one sample sequenced in a study of identical twins listed by TCRdb under 2016. The receptor library was made with 5' RACE. The run used an Illumina HiSeq 2000. TCRdb itself trimmed the public reads at Q25 with fastp, ran MiXCR and retained productive beta chains. Records with the same CDR3 protein are collapsed into one entry carrying the most frequent genes and DNA. In all, the sample holds under 300,000 distinct CDR3 sequences, and about an eighth of those were seen once. The biggest ten clones account for around 9% of the sample. Sequencing input: memory (CD45RO+) T cells sorted from blood. The sample's cell subset or site label, decoded: CD45RO+ enriched T cells. The receptors come from a woman younger than 30 in good health.

This clonotype was recorded at least ten times. V gene TRBV5-1 combines with J gene TRBJ1-1; possibly TRBD1 for D (6 bases). Germline values: CDR1 SGHRS, CDR2 YFSETQ. This CDR3 has 14 residues. Trimming stripped 1 base from V and 4 bases from J, with 11 bases between. CDR3 loop: CASSLTGQSTEAFF. DNA of the CDR3: TGCGCCAGCAGCTTGACCGGACAGAGCACTGAAGCTTTCTTT. Filled out from reference TRBV5-1 and TRBJ1-1, the complete variable domain reads KAGVTQTPRYLIKTRGQQVTLSCSPISGHRSVSWYQQTPGQGLQFLFEYFSETQRNKGNFPGRFSGRQFSNSRSEMNVSTLELGDSALYLCASSLTGQSTEAFFGQGTRLTVV.

This clonotype was seen more than once but under ten times. The chain carries TRBV5-6 and TRBJ1-2; TRBD1 might be the D (5 bases). Deletions cut 1 base from V and 5 bases from J, with 12 bases between. The CDR3 contains 14 residues. The germline gives CDR1 SGHDT, CDR2 YYEEEE. This CDR3 is CASSLKGLRYGYTF. Written as DNA, the CDR3 is TGTGCCAGCAGCTTGAAGGGACTGAGATATGGCTACACCTTC.

The gene calls are TRBV27 and TRBJ1-2, with D possibly being TRBD1 (5 bases). Germline CDR1 MNHEY, CDR2 SMNVEV (reference sequence). The CDR3 runs to 15 residues. Trimming took 0 bases from V and 3 from J, leaving 11 bases between them. The CDR3 loop is CASSLSGAGDYGYTF. CDR3 nucleotides: TGTGCCAGCAGTTTATCCGGGGCCGGGGACTATGGCTACACCTTC.

The V call is TRBV5-6, the J call TRBJ2-1; 11 nucleotides align to TRBD1. Losses at the gene ends were 4 bases for V and 7 bases for J; bases not matched to a gene: 10. This CDR3 region has 16 residues. The germline CDR1 and CDR2 sequences are SGHDT and YYEEEE. The CDR3 here is CASSPPGQGARNEQFF. As DNA, the CDR3 is TGTGCCAGCAGCCCACCCGGACAGGGGGCGAGAAATGAGCAGTTCTTC.

This chain connects TRBV20-1 to TRBJ1-1; 7 bases agree with TRBD1. There are 14 residues in the CDR3. The germline gives CDR1 DFQATT, CDR2 SNEGSKA (reference sequence). With 5 bases clipped from V and 4 bases from J, the junction kept 10 bases outside the gene matches. CDR3 in amino acids: CSASSRGSPTEAFF. The CDR3 DNA sequence: TGCAGTGCTTCATCCAGGGGGAGCCCCACTGAAGCTTTCTTT.

This clonotype was found many times. The CDR3 spells CATLDRGGDEQFF. The CDR3 region has the DNA TGTGCCACCCTTGACAGGGGGGGGGATGAGCAGTTCTTC. The chain carries TRBV15 and TRBJ2-1, with 9 bases that match TRBD1. V shed 8 bases, J shed 8 bases, and the junction held 7 bases outside the gene matches. CDR3 length: 13 residues. CDR1 is LNHNV, CDR2 YYDKDF, per germline (reference sequence).

This sequence joins TRBV7-2 and TRBJ2-4; no clear D. There are 13 residues in the CDR3. With 5 bases removed from V and 8 bases from J, the gap between germline ends came to 13 bases. Germline CDR1 reads SGHTA; CDR2 reads FQGNSA. The CDR3 DNA sequence: TGTGCCAGCAGCCCCCGGGCAGAGGACATTCAGTACTTC. It yields the protein CASSPRAEDIQYF.

This clonotype was observed at least ten times. The chain carries TRBV20-1 and TRBJ2-1; TRBD1 matches 9 bases. The CDR3 contains 15 residues. Germline V lookup: CDR1 DFQATT, CDR2 SNEGSKA (reference sequence). V was pared by 1 base and J by 6 bases, with 7 bases of the junction left unmatched. DNA of the CDR3: TGCAGTGCTAGAGTAACAGGGGGCGAACTCAATGAGCAGTTCTTC. Protein product: CSARVTGGELNEQFF.

This chain connects TRBV20-1 to TRBJ1-6; D unclear. The CDR3 is made up of 15 amino acids. The germline V and J ends were trimmed by 0 bases and 3 bases, with 9 bases remaining between them. Germline values: CDR1 DFQATT, CDR2 SNEGSKA (reference sequence). Written as DNA, the CDR3 is TGCAGTGCTAGAGAGGCAAACTACTATAATTCACCCCTCCACTTT. As protein: CSAREANYYNSPLHF.

This clonotype was found a few times. The chain couples TRBV5-1 to TRBJ2-1; D not resolved. Trimming pared 0 bases from V and 3 bases from J, leaving 13 bases between. This CDR3 is 16 amino acids long. Looked up from germline, CDR1 is SGHRS and CDR2 is YFSETQ. CDR3 bases: TGCGCCAGCAGCTTGGCCACCTCCGGTTTCTACAATGAGCAGTTCTTC. It yields the protein CASSLATSGFYNEQFF.

This chain connects TRBV12-3 or TRBV12-4 to TRBJ2-5; D uncertain. The CDR3 extends over 13 amino acids. V lost 4 bases and J 5 bases, leaving 11 bases between the germline ends. CDR3 coding DNA: TGTGCCAGCAGTTCGGAAGGGTCGGAGACCCAGTACTTC. Translated, it gives CASSSEGSETQYF.

The rearrangement uses TRBV20-1 and TRBJ1-3; D gene ambiguous. Germline V gene data show CDR1 as DFQATT and CDR2 as SNEGSKA (reference sequence). V was pared by 5 bases and J by 7 bases, with 9 bases between. The CDR3 length is 11 residues. DNA of the CDR3: TGCAGTGCTGGGGTCGTTAACACCATATATTTT. This sequence encodes CSAGVVNTIYF.

This clonotype was observed a few times. The rearrangement links TRBV5-1 to TRBJ2-3; maybe TRBD2 (5 bases). Germline V gives CDR1 SGHRS, CDR2 YFSETQ. Trimming took off 2 bases at V and 8 bases at J, with 6 bases between the two ends. The CDR3 sequence is 11 residues long. The CDR3 sequence is CASSLGSTQYF. The CDR3 nucleotides are TGCGCCAGCAGCTTAGGGAGTACGCAGTATTTT.

This clonotype was counted at least ten times. V gene TRBV18 combines with J gene TRBJ1-4; D unresolved. The germline gives CDR1 KGHSH, CDR2 LQKENI. With 2 bases removed from V and 13 bases from J, the gap between germline ends came to 14 bases. This CDR3 is built from 13 residues. DNA for the CDR3: TGTGCCAGCTCACCAGTGGCGGAAGAGGGACTGTTTTTT. Residues: CASSPVAEEGLFF.

The chain employs TRBV12-3 or TRBV12-4 and TRBJ2-7, with D possibly matching TRBD2 (5 bases). The CDR3 is 13 residues long. The V end was cut by 4 bases, the J end by 10 bases, with 17 bases between. The CDR3 loop reads CASSSTTGTRQYF. CDR3 bases: TGTGCCAGCAGTTCGACGACGGGAACGAGACAGTACTTC.

This chain connects TRBV11-2 to TRBJ2-5, with 14 bases that match TRBD2. This CDR3 is built from 16 residues. The V and J ends lost 7 bases and 2 bases, in that order; junction bases with no gene match: 6. Germline loops: CDR1 SGHAT, CDR2 FQNNGV. CDR3 sequence reads: CASTQRLAGGQETQYF. The CDR3, as DNA: TGTGCCAGCACGCAACGACTAGCGGGGGGGCAAGAGACCCAGTACTTC.

The chain recombines TRBV7-6 with TRBJ2-7; D possibly corresponds to TRBD1 (5 bases). The CDR3 contains 14 residues. Germline V CDR1 and CDR2: SGHVS, FNYEAQ. V was clipped by 2 bases and J by 6 bases, with 14 bases between them. The CDR3 protein is CASSLSGRAAEQYF. The CDR3, as DNA: TGTGCCAGCAGCTTATCCGGCAGGGCGGCCGAGCAGTACTTC.

This clonotype was seen a few times. V and J are TRBV5-1 and TRBJ2-1; 7 nucleotides match TRBD1. This CDR3 has 15 residues. Per the germline V gene, CDR1 is SGHRS and CDR2 is YFSETQ. V dropped 4 bases and J dropped 5; count of bases not matched to a gene: 9. In nucleotides, the CDR3 is TGCGCCAGCAGCCCCGACGGACAGGCTGACAATGAGCAGTTCTTC. Translation: CASSPDGQADNEQFF.

The chain employs TRBV5-8 and TRBJ1-1; no definite D call. The germline gives CDR1 SGHTS, CDR2 YDEGEE. This CDR3 region has 14 residues. V shed 5 bases and J shed 2 bases, with 13 bases lying between them. CDR3 nucleotide sequence: TGTGCCAGCAGTCTGAAAGGCACCAACACTGAAGCTTTCTTT. The encoded protein is CASSLKGTNTEAFF. Full variable domain (remainder filled in from reference TRBV5-8 and TRBJ1-1): EAGVTQSPTHLIKTRGQQATLRCSPISGHTSVYWYQQALGLGLQFLLWYDEGEERNRGNFPPRFSGRQFPNYSSELNVNALELEDSALYLCASSLKGTNTEAFFGQGTRLTVV.

V and J are TRBV4-3 and TRBJ2-3; possibly TRBD2 for D (5 bases). Germline V gene sequence: CDR1 LGHNA, CDR2 YSLEER. There are 15 residues in the CDR3. Trimming stripped 1 base from V and 0 bases from J, with 8 bases between. Here the CDR3 DNA reads TGCGCCAGCAGCCAAGTTGGCGGGAGCACAGATACGCAGTATTTT. This gives the protein CASSQVGGSTDTQYF.

This sequence joins TRBV6-5 and TRBJ1-2, with D perhaps TRBD1 (5 bases). Germline CDR1 is MNHEY and CDR2 is SVGAGI. The CDR3 is 12 residues long. V lost 4 bases and J lost 6, with 9 bases in between. DNA of the CDR3: TGTGCCAGCAGTTCCCCGGGGGATGGCTACACCTTC. Residues: CASSSPGDGYTF.

This chain uses TRBV12-3 or TRBV12-4 with TRBJ2-3; 11 bases line up with TRBD2. The V segment lost 5 bases and the J segment 5 bases; nucleotides outside the gene matches: 9. There are 16 residues in the CDR3. The CDR3: CASSTPSGGRGDTQYF. The CDR3 nucleotides read TGTGCCAGCAGTACCCCTAGCGGGGGGCGAGGAGATACGCAGTATTTT.

The chain employs TRBV14 and TRBJ2-3; tentative D call: TRBD2 (6 bases). The CDR3 runs to 15 residues. From germline, CDR1 is SGHDN and CDR2 FVKESK. Trimming removed 0 bases at V and 0 bases at J, with 7 bases between. The CDR3 DNA reads as TGTGCCAGCAGCCAAGAGGGACTTAGCACAGATACGCAGTATTTT. Amino acids: CASSQEGLSTDTQYF.

Many counts were recorded for this clonotype. The CDR3 loop reads CASSQPQGSGNEQFF. The CDR3, as DNA: TGTGCCAGCAGCCAACCCCAGGGAAGTGGCAATGAGCAGTTCTTC. The chain joins TRBV7-9 to TRBJ2-1, with D possibly being TRBD1 (5 bases). Germline V gene lookup returns CDR1 SEHNR and CDR2 FQNEAQ (reference sequence). Trimming cost V 5 bases and J 6 bases, with 17 bases left between them. The CDR3 spans 15 residues.

This chain joins TRBV25-1 and TRBJ2-1; D gene unclear. V lost 4 bases to trimming and J lost 5 bases, with 21 bases between them. The CDR3 is 17 amino acids. From germline, CDR1 is MGHDK and CDR2 SYGVNS. The CDR3 nucleotides are TGTGCCAGCAGTGCCGCGCTTGGAGAAAGAGTTAACAATGAGCAGTTCTTC. Translated: CASSAALGERVNNEQFF.

In this sample, this clonotype turned up a few times. The chain carries TRBV6-5 and TRBJ1-6; 9 bases are shared with TRBD1. Germline V lookup: CDR1 MNHEY, CDR2 SVGAGI. V was pared by 3 bases and J by 10 bases, with 10 bases of the junction left unmatched. This CDR3 is 16 amino acids long. The CDR3 reads CASSYSGQGDGSPLHF. In DNA form, the CDR3 reads TGTGCCAGCAGTTATTCGGGACAGGGTGATGGGTCACCCCTCCACTTT.

In this sample, this clonotype turned up many times. This chain joins TRBV20-1 and TRBJ2-1, with a tentative D call TRBD1 (6 bases). The germline V and J ends were trimmed by 2 bases and 10 bases, with 24 bases remaining between them. The CDR3 covers 16 residues. In germline, CDR1 is DFQATT, CDR2 SNEGSKA (reference sequence). The CDR3 loop reads CSARRGGTGGTGEQFF. CDR3 coding DNA: TGCAGTGCTAGACGTGGGGGCACTGGGGGAACAGGCGAGCAGTTCTTC.

The chain recombines TRBV4-1 with TRBJ2-1; TRBD1 might be the D (5 bases). V gave up 4 bases and J gave up 10 bases, with 11 bases separating them. Germline V gene data show CDR1 as MGHRA and CDR2 as YSYEKL. This CDR3 has 12 amino acids. The CDR3 nucleotides are TGCGCCAGCAGCCCGAATTGGGGCGAGCAGTTCTTC. Amino acids: CASSPNWGEQFF.